The 29 T cell receptor beta chains below all came from one sample that was sequenced in a study of T cell responses to AZD1222 COVID-19 vaccine. Sequencing used immunoSEQ multiplex PCR; TCRdb keeps in-frame clones, though not all of them. The profile shows 75,000 to 90,000 clones, 70% to 90% of them singletons. Sequencing used peripheral blood, obtained 28 days after the second AZD1222 dose. The receptors derive from an adult who received the AZD1222 COVID-19 vaccine.

This clone came up once. The genes are TRBV3-1 (or the pseudogene TRBV3-2) and TRBJ2-5; weak D call: TRBD2 (6 bases). CDR1 LGHDT and CDR2 YNNKEL come from the germline V gene (reference sequence). V lost 4 bases, J lost 5 bases, and 14 bases lay in between. CDR3 length equals 14 residues. In DNA form, the CDR3 reads TGTGCCAGCAGCCCCGCCCAAGGGAGGGAGACCCAGTACTTC. Encoded protein: CASSPAQGRETQYF.

The genes are TRBV6-5 and TRBJ2-5; 10 nucleotides agree with TRBD2. The ends lost 6 bases at V and 4 bases at J; junction bases unmatched: 8. CDR3 length: 15 amino acids. CDR1 is MNHEY and CDR2 is SVGAGI in the germline V gene. CDR3 coding DNA: TGTGCCAGCAGGCCGAGCGGGGGGGGTGGAGAGACCCAGTACTTC. Encoded protein: CASRPSGGGGETQYF.

The chain uses TRBV5-1 and TRBJ1-5; possibly TRBD1 for D (6 bases). Germline V CDR1 and CDR2: SGHRS, YFSETQ. V was pared by 1 base and J by 0 bases, with 8 bases between. This CDR3 is built from 15 residues. The CDR3 coding sequence is TGCGCCAGCAGCTTGACAGGGTCTAGCAATCAGCCCCAGCATTTT. This translates into CASSLTGSSNQPQHF.

This clone was recorded only once. The CDR3 DNA sequence: TGCGCCAGCAGCGCACACCGGGACATAGGATCTGAAGCTTTCTTT. Encoded protein: CASSAHRDIGSEAFF. The chain couples TRBV5-1 to TRBJ1-1; D might be TRBD1 (6 bases). Trimming took off 4 bases at V and 6 bases at J, with 19 bases between the two ends. The germline gives CDR1 SGHRS, CDR2 YFSETQ. CDR3 length: 15 amino acids.

V usage is TRBV7-2 and J usage is TRBJ1-1; D is ambiguous. Trimming removed 3 bases at V and 1 base at J, with 9 bases between. Germline CDR1 is SGHTA and CDR2 is FQGNSA. This CDR3 has 14 residues. The CDR3 DNA is TGTGCCAGCAGCTTCAAGGGCTCGAACACTGAAGCTTTCTTT. Amino acid sequence: CASSFKGSNTEAFF.

The V and J genes are TRBV9 and TRBJ2-7, with a possible D match to TRBD2 (5 bases). From germline, CDR1 is SGDLS and CDR2 YYNGEE. The V gene lost 4 bases and the J gene lost 4 bases, with 15 bases spanning the gap. CDR3 length: 14 residues. The CDR3 region is CASSPLGSGYEQYF. The CDR3 DNA is TGTGCCAGCAGCCCTTTAGGGAGTGGGTACGAGCAGTACTTC.

This clone has more than one count but fewer than ten. V usage is TRBV7-2 and J usage is TRBJ1-2; 7 positions match TRBD1. Germline CDR1 SGHTA, CDR2 FQGNSA. Trimming took 4 bases from V and 2 from J; bases not matched to a gene: 7. CDR3 length: 15 amino acids. The CDR3 is CASSWDSMGNYGYTF. CDR3 DNA: TGTGCCAGCAGCTGGGACAGCATGGGCAACTATGGCTACACCTTC. Drawing the rest from reference TRBV7-2 and TRBJ1-2, the complete variable domain is GAGVSQSPSNKVTEKGKDVELRCDPISGHTALYWYRQSLGQGLEFLIYFQGNSAPDKSGLPSDRFSAERTGGSVSTLTIQRTQQEDSAVYLCASSWDSMGNYGYTFGSGTRLTVV.

V is TRBV5-1 and J is TRBJ1-1; D is perhaps TRBD1 (6 bases). Germline lookup yields CDR1 SGHRS and CDR2 YFSETQ. Trimming removed 4 bases from V and 0 bases from J, with 13 bases in between. This CDR3 region has 15 residues. DNA of the CDR3: TGCGCCAGCAGCCGACAGGTGAACATGAACACTGAAGCTTTCTTT. Encoded protein: CASSRQVNMNTEAFF.

The chain has TRBV2 and TRBJ1-2; D uncertain. Germline values: CDR1 SNHLY, CDR2 FYNNEI. This CDR3 is 14 amino acids long. The V end lost 4 bases, the J end lost 4 bases, and 13 bases lay between the germline ends. This CDR3 reads CASSAAGLGYGYTF. The DNA of the CDR3 is TGTGCCAGCAGTGCTGCGGGGTTGGGCTATGGCTACACCTTC.

About this clone itself: Other DNA sequences from this sample encode an identical CDR3 as well. The rearrangement joins TRBV3-1 (or the pseudogene TRBV3-2) to TRBJ1-1; a weak D match, TRBD1 (5 bases). The V gene lost 5 bases and the J gene lost 1 base, with 8 bases spanning the gap. Germline-derived CDR1 and CDR2 are LGHDT and YNNKEL (reference sequence). The CDR3 sequence is 13 residues long. CDR3 sequence reads: CASSSTGNTEAFF. CDR3 bases: TGTGCCAGCAGCAGCACAGGGAACACTGAAGCTTTCTTT.

This rearrangement joins TRBV15 to TRBJ1-5; D gene unclear. The CDR3 sequence is 13 residues long. Trimming cost V 1 base and J 4 bases, with 5 bases left between them. Germline assignment: CDR1 LNHNV and CDR2 YYDKDF (reference sequence). Here the CDR3 reads CATSRVGNQPQHF. The CDR3 DNA reads as TGTGCCACCAGCAGAGTAGGGAATCAGCCCCAGCATTTT.

This clone was seen a few times. The J gene is TRBJ1-1, the V gene TRBV18, with a possible D match to TRBD1 (5 bases). V was shortened by 4 bases and J by 0 bases, with 18 bases between the two germline ends. CDR3 length: 17 residues. CDR1 is KGHSH, CDR2 LQKENI, per germline. The CDR3 protein is CASSRSGTEAMNTEAFF. The CDR3 nucleotides are TGTGCCAGCTCACGCTCCGGGACGGAAGCTATGAACACTGAAGCTTTCTTT.

The CDR3 DNA reads TGTGCCAGCAGCTTCGGTAGTCAGCGGAACTACGAGCAGTACTTC. Protein product: CASSFGSQRNYEQYF. The chain is built from TRBV7-2 and TRBJ2-7; possible D gene TRBD2, 5 bases. The CDR3 length is 15 residues. V shed 3 bases and J shed 3 bases, with 15 bases lying between them. Germline lookup yields CDR1 SGHTA and CDR2 FQGNSA.

The V and J genes are TRBV27 and TRBJ2-7; 13 positions match TRBD2. The CDR3 is 16 amino acids. Trimming took 4 bases from V and 3 from J; bases not matched to a gene: 6. Germline loops: CDR1 MNHEY, CDR2 SMNVEV (reference sequence). CDR3 coding DNA: TGTGCCAGCAGTTCCGGGACTAGCGGGAAATTCTACGAGCAGTACTTC. Residues: CASSSGTSGKFYEQYF.

V usage is TRBV3-1 (or the pseudogene TRBV3-2) and J usage is TRBJ2-1, with 7 bases fitting TRBD2. This CDR3 contains 16 residues. CDR1 and CDR2 (germline): LGHDT, YNNKEL (reference sequence). Germline trimming cut 0 bases from V and 3 bases from J; bases unmatched to any gene: 5. Written as DNA, the CDR3 is TGTGCCAGCAGCCAAGAAAATAGCGGGCTCTACAATGAGCAGTTCTTC. Translated: CASSQENSGLYNEQFF.

The rearrangement links TRBV2 to TRBJ1-5; 9 nucleotides match TRBD1. The trim removed 6 bases at V and 3 bases at J, leaving 3 bases unmatched. Germline V gene lookup returns CDR1 SNHLY and CDR2 FYNNEI. The length of the CDR3 is 14 residues. The DNA of the CDR3 is TGTGCCAGCAGGGGACAGGGTAACAATCAGCCCCAGCATTTT. It encodes CASRGQGNNQPQHF.

The chain carries TRBV5-1 and TRBJ1-2; 8 positions match TRBD1. V was pared by 4 bases and J by 2 bases, with 4 bases of the junction left unmatched. The germline CDR1 and CDR2 sequences are SGHRS and YFSETQ. The CDR3 totals 14 residues. The CDR3 bases are TGCGCCAGCAGCCCGGACAGGGTGAACTATGGCTACACCTTC. It translates to CASSPDRVNYGYTF.

This clone showed up just a few times. The V and J genes are TRBV4-3 and TRBJ1-2, with D possibly being TRBD1 (5 bases). CDR3 length equals 16 residues. With 4 bases removed from V and 4 bases from J, the gap between germline ends came to 19 bases. Germline assignment: CDR1 LGHNA and CDR2 YSLEER. Here the CDR3 reads CASSPQRTLGGYGYTF. The CDR3 bases are TGCGCCAGCAGCCCTCAACGGACTCTCGGGGGCTATGGCTACACCTTC.

V and J are TRBV11-3 and TRBJ1-2; TRBD1 aligns across 9 bases. Germline lookup yields CDR1 SGHNT and CDR2 YENEEA. V gave up 6 bases and J gave up 7 bases; unmatched junction bases: 12. CDR3 length: 15 amino acids. CDR3 sequence reads: CASSQTRKDRGGYTF. CDR3 nucleotide sequence: TGTGCCAGCAGTCAAACAAGGAAGGACAGGGGTGGCTACACCTTC.

The V call is TRBV7-9, the J call TRBJ2-5; the D is unclear. Looked up from germline, CDR1 is SEHNR and CDR2 is FQNEAQ (reference sequence). The V and J ends lost 6 bases and 7 bases respectively, with 21 bases between them. This CDR3 contains 15 residues. In DNA, the CDR3 is TGTGCCAGCAGGAATGGTACATCCGTTTCGGTGACCCAGTACTTC. It specifies CASRNGTSVSVTQYF.

Written as DNA, the CDR3 is TGTGCCAGCAGCTTAGCGGGGGGGGTCGATGAGCAGTTCTTC. It codes for CASSLAGGVDEQFF. The genes are TRBV7-2 and TRBJ2-1; 7 positions match TRBD2. Germline V gene data show CDR1 as SGHTA and CDR2 as FQGNSA. This CDR3 is 14 amino acids long. V was pared by 0 bases and J by 8 bases, with 4 bases of the junction left unmatched.

This chain connects TRBV7-2 to TRBJ2-7; TRBD2 matches 8 bases. CDR3 size: 15 residues. Germline assignment: CDR1 SGHTA and CDR2 FQGNSA. V shed 5 bases and J 5 bases; nucleotides not matched to a gene: 11. The CDR3 sequence is CASSPLRTSRDEQYF. As DNA, the CDR3 is TGTGCCAGCAGCCCTCTCCGGACTAGCCGCGACGAGCAGTACTTC.

This clone was found a few times. The rearrangement links TRBV11-2 to TRBJ2-5; perhaps TRBD1 as D (6 bases). CDR3 length: 14 amino acids. V was shortened by 2 bases and J by 5 bases, with 12 bases between the two germline ends. CDR1 and CDR2 from the germline V gene are SGHAT and FQNNGV. DNA for the CDR3: TGTGCCAGCAGCTTAAGCAGGGGTGGGGAGACCCAGTACTTC. It specifies CASSLSRGGETQYF. Supplemented by reference TRBV11-2 and TRBJ2-5, the full variable domain reads EAGVAQSPRYKIIEKRQSVAFWCNPISGHATLYWYQQILGQGPKLLIQFQNNGVVDDSQLPKDRFSAERLKGVDSTLKIQPAKLEDSAVYLCASSLSRGGETQYFGPGTRLLVL.

The genes are TRBV5-6 and TRBJ2-3; 10 bases map to TRBD2. The J segment lost 2 bases and the V segment lost 0 bases, leaving 6 bases of the junction unmatched. The V gene's germline CDR1 is SGHDT and CDR2 YYEEEE. There are 17 residues in the CDR3. The CDR3 loop is CASSLGGGTSDTDTQYF. The CDR3 DNA reads as TGTGCCAGCAGCTTGGGAGGGGGGACTAGCGACACAGATACGCAGTATTTT.

This clone was counted between two and nine times. V is TRBV2 and J is TRBJ2-1; TRBD2 matches 7 bases. Germline CDR1 SNHLY, CDR2 FYNNEI. V gave up 6 bases and J gave up 6 bases; unmatched junction bases: 8. The CDR3 is 14 amino acids. Written as DNA, the CDR3 is TGTGCCAGCAGCTTGGGATCGGGGGGCAATGAGCAGTTCTTC. This translates into CASSLGSGGNEQFF.

The chain has TRBV4-2 and TRBJ1-1; D is unclear. Between the trimmed V and J ends, which lost 4 bases and 4 bases, there was a span of 16 bases. The CDR3 runs to 15 residues. CDR1 is LGHNA, CDR2 YNFKEQ, per germline. This CDR3 is CASSRTSAEATEAFF. The CDR3 DNA is TGTGCCAGCAGCCGAACATCTGCTGAGGCCACTGAAGCTTTCTTT.

This clone showed up just a few times. The chain employs TRBV2 and TRBJ1-2; D gene uncertain. V lost 10 bases, J lost 6 bases, and 18 bases lay in between. The CDR3 sequence is 13 residues long. Germline V gene lookup returns CDR1 SNHLY and CDR2 FYNNEI. DNA of the CDR3: TGTGCCACCATGTTGCATGAGAGGGATGGCTACACCTTC. Amino acid sequence: CATMLHERDGYTF.

This rearrangement joins TRBV7-9 to TRBJ2-1, with 8 bases aligning to TRBD1. The germline gives CDR1 SEHNR, CDR2 FQNEAQ (reference sequence). With 3 bases clipped from V and 6 bases from J, the junction kept 7 bases outside the gene matches. The CDR3 runs to 15 residues. The CDR3 sequence: CASSFGQGGINEQFF. The CDR3 coding sequence is TGTGCCAGCAGCTTCGGACAGGGTGGGATCAATGAGCAGTTCTTC.

This chain connects TRBV27 to TRBJ1-2, with D uncertain. CDR3 length: 16 residues. V was cut by 5 bases and J by 3 bases, with 19 bases left in between. The V gene's germline CDR1 is MNHEY and CDR2 SMNVEV (reference sequence). The chain's CDR3 is CASSPYTGGPHYGYTF. Here the CDR3 DNA reads TGTGCCAGCAGTCCATACACGGGAGGGCCCCACTATGGCTACACCTTC.